This T cell receptor (beta chain) is from a study of Graves' ophthalmopathy and Graves' hyperthyroidism (dated 2018 in TCRdb). In the study overall: Peripheral blood was collected at initial diagnosis, before any treatment. To tell Graves' ophthalmopathy apart from Graves' hyperthyroidism, and to predict which patients would progress to ophthalmopathy, the study relied on TCR beta repertoire signatures. In total, approximately 140 blood samples were TCR-sequenced: some 43 ophthalmopathy, under 80 hyperthyroidism and roughly 17 hyperthyroidism-to-ophthalmopathy patients. To explore V-J signatures that separate ophthalmopathy from hyperthyroidism, a discovery set of about a hundred patients was enrolled, consisting of more than 40 with ophthalmopathy and 57 with stable hyperthyroidism. An independent validation cohort was composed of roughly 18 hyperthyroidism patients and 17 patients who later progressed from hyperthyroidism to ophthalmopathy. In over 5 hyperthyroidism patients, the T-cell repertoires found in thyroid tissue were compared with those found in blood. Following sampling, methimazole starting at 30 mg daily was administered to hyperthyroidism patients, and high-dose intravenous methylprednisolone was administered to ophthalmopathy patients. Overall study outcomes, separate from this receptor: No statistical method was used to predetermine the sample size, and group allocation was not hidden from the investigators. In validation, the model predicted ophthalmopathy progression with over 60% sensitivity and roughly 72% specificity; some 13 predicted patients were CT-confirmed with GO in a median of roughly 6.8 months. Most expanded thyroid clonotypes with frequency above 0.001 were also detected in blood, suggesting blood repertoires may reflect the thyroid immune response. The 13-signature model separated ophthalmopathy from stable hyperthyroidism with roughly 89% sensitivity and 81.08% specificity in cross-validation, and 80%/75% in the test set.

As regards this clonotype: Its antigen is still unknown. Per-base quality was not reported, and no clone a single base away is much larger than it.

The ophthalmopathy patients had moderately to severely active disease, with a Clinical Activity Score of 3 or higher, a NOSPECS grade of 4 or higher, and a disease duration of less than 3 months. Patients were excluded if they had other autoimmune diseases, uncontrolled infections, pregnancy or lactation. Diagnosis relied on clinical symptoms, serum thyroxine, TRAb, thyroid ultrasound and orbital computed tomography. Ficoll-Paque density gradient centrifugation was used to isolate PBMCs from about 9 ml of fresh peripheral blood. Trizol reagent was used to extract the total RNA, and its quality was then checked on an Agilent 2100 Bioanalyzer. The junction shows trimming of 3 bases on V and 2 bases on J, plus 11 bases between the germline ends. The CDR3 sequence holds 15 residues, the cysteine and phenylalanine included. Kept here is only the CDR3 DNA, which spans 45 bases and is read in frame from base 1. CDR1 SGHRS and CDR2 YFSETQ are derived from the germline V gene.

For repertoire sequencing, TCR beta CDR3 regions were amplified from RNA transcripts. A first-round RT-PCR used HTBI primers with the Qiagen OneStep RT-PCR kit, followed by a second-round multiplex PCR, size selection and purification. Libraries were sequenced paired-end with 100 bp reads on an Illumina HiSeq2000. Under the source paper's analysis protocol: SOAPnuke was used for read processing, and reads with adapters, uncalled bases, a mean Phred below 15, or no exact constant-primer or identifier match were discarded. COPE v1.2.5 was used to merge high-quality paired reads. Each unique nucleotide sequence was defined as a clonotype, and clonotypes were aligned to IMGT TRB V, D and J references with MiTCR v1.1. Analysis was restricted to V-J combinations with a frequency above 0.0001, which covered about 99% of repertoires. A TCR clonal expansion and chaos score per V-J combination was defined as the ratio of F50 clonal expansion to chaos observed in the TCRdist matrix. Welch's t-statistics and random forest were used to narrow the features down to approximately 13 V-J combinations, which were then fed into a naive Bayes classifier. The Morisita-Horn index was used to measure how similar the thyroid and blood repertoires were. In-frame beta chains were kept once TCRdb had trimmed the public reads at Q25 with fastp and called clones with MiXCR. Here each entry gathers all rows of one CDR3 protein and keeps the most common genes and DNA. For this entry, the V and J calls and clone size follow TCRdb and not the study's own pipeline. Recorded for this sample are about 700,000 distinct CDR3 sequences; just over 40% of them occurred a single time. The ten most abundant clones make up roughly 3% of the sample.

The sequenced sample was peripheral blood. The sequence is built from TRBV5-1 and TRBJ2-2, with the identity of the D gene unclear. The origin of this receptor is an adult man with Graves' ophthalmopathy. The CDR3 here reads CASSYGDTNTGELFF. The sequence in DNA is TGCGCCAGCAGCTATGGGGATACCAACACCGGGGAGCTGTTTTTT.